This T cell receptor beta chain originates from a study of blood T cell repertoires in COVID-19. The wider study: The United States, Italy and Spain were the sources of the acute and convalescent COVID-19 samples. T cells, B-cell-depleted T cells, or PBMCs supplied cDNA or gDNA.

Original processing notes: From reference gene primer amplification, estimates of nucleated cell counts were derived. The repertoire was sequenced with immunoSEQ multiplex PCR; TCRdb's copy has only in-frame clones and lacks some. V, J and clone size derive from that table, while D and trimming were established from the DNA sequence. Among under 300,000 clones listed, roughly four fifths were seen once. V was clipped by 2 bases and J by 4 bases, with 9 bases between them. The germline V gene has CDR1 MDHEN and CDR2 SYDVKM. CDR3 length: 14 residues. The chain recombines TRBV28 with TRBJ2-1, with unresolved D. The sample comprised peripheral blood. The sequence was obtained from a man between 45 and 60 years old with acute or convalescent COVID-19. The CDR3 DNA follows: TGTGCCAGCAGTTTAGTTGCGCCGTACAATGAGCAGTTCTTC. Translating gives CASSLVAPYNEQFF.